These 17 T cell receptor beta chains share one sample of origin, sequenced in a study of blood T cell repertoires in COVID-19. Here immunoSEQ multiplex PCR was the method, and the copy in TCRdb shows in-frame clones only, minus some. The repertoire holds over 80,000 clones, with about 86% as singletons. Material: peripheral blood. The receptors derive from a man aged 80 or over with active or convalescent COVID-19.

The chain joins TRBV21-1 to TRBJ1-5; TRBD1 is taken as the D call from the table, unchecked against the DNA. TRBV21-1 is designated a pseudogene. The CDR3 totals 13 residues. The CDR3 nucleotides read TGTGCCAGCACCCCGACAGGGGGACAGCCCCAGCATTTT. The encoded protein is CASTPTGGQPQHF.

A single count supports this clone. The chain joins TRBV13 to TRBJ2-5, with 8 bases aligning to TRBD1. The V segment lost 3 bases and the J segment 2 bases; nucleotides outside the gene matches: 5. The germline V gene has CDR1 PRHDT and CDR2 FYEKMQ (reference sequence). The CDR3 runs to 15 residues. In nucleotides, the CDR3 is TGTGCCAGCAGCTTGGGACAGGCCCTTCAAGAGACCCAGTACTTC. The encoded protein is CASSLGQALQETQYF. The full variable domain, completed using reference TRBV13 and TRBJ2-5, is AAGVIQSPRHLIKEKRETATLKCYPIPRHDTVYWYQQGPGQDPQFLISFYEKMQSDKGSIPDRFSAQQFSDYHSELNMSSLELGDSALYFCASSLGQALQETQYFGPGTRLLVL.

CDR3 loop: CASSRDRGSTDTQYF. In nucleotides, the CDR3 is TGCGCCAGCAGCCGTGACAGGGGAAGCACAGATACGCAGTATTTT. The chain recombines TRBV5-1 with TRBJ2-3; 8 nucleotides line up with TRBD1. The CDR3 runs to 15 residues. V shed 4 bases and J 0 bases; nucleotides not matched to a gene: 4. Germline CDR1 reads SGHRS; CDR2 reads YFSETQ.

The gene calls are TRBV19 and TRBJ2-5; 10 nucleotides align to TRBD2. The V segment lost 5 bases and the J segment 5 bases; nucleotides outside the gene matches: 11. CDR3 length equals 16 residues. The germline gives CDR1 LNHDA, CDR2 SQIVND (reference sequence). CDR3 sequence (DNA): TGTGCCAGTAGTCCCCGGCGGCTAGCGGGAGTCGAGACCCAGTACTTC. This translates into CASSPRRLAGVETQYF.

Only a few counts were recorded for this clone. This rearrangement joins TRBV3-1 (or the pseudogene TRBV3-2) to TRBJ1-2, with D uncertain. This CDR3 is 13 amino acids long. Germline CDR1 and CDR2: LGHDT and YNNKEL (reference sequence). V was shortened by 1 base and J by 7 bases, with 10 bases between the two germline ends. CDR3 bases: TGTGCCAGCAGCCAAGTGGGCTTCGGTGGCTACACCTTC. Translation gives CASSQVGFGGYTF.

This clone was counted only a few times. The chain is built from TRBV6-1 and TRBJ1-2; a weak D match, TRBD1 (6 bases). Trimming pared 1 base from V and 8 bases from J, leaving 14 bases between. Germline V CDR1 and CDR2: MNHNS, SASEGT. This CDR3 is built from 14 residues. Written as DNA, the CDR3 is TGTGCCAGCAGTGAAGTTACAGGGCGTACCGGCTACACCTTC. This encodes CASSEVTGRTGYTF.

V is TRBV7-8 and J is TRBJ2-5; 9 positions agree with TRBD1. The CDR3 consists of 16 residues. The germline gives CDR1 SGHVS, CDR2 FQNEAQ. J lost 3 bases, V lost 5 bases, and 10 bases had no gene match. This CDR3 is CASSRYPRDREETQYF. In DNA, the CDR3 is TGTGCCAGCAGCAGATACCCCCGGGACAGGGAAGAGACCCAGTACTTC.

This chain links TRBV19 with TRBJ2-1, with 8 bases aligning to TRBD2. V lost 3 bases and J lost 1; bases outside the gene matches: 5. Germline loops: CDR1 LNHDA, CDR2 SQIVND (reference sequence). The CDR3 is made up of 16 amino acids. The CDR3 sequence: CASSISTGGSYNEQFF. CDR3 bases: TGTGCCAGTAGTATCTCTACGGGAGGGTCCTACAATGAGCAGTTCTTC.

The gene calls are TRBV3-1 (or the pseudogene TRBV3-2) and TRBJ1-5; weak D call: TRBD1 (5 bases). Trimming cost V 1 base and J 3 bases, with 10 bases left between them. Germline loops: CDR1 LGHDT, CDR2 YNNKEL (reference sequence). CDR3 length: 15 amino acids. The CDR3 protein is CASSQGGLNNQPQHF. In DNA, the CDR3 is TGTGCCAGCAGCCAAGGGGGACTTAACAATCAGCCCCAGCATTTT.

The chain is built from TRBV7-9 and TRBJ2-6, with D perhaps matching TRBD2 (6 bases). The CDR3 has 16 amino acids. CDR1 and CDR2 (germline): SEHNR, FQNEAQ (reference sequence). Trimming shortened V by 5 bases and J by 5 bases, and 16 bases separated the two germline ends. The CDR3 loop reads CASSRGGLARANVLTF. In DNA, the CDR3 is TGTGCCAGCAGCCGTGGAGGGCTTGCTCGGGCCAACGTCCTGACTTTC.

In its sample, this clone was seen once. The CDR3 spells CATSGRAVETQYF. CDR3 in DNA: TGTGCCACAAGCGGGAGGGCGGTAGAGACCCAGTACTTC. The chain has TRBV2 and TRBJ2-5; 10 nucleotides match TRBD2. The germline gives CDR1 SNHLY, CDR2 FYNNEI. The ends lost 10 bases at V and 4 bases at J; junction bases unmatched: 6. CDR3 size: 13 residues.

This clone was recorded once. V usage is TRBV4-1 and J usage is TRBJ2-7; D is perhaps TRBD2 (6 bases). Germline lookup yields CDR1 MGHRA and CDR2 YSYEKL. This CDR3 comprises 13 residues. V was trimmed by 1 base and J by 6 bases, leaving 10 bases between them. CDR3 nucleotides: TGCGCCAGCAGCCAAGGCGGGACGGCCGAGCAGTACTTC. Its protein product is CASSQGGTAEQYF.

CDR3: CASSSFNQPQHF. CDR3 DNA sequence: TGTGCCAGCAGCTCCTTTAATCAGCCCCAGCATTTT. The rearrangement joins TRBV11-2 to TRBJ1-5; D not certain. Germline assignment: CDR1 SGHAT and CDR2 FQNNGV. This CDR3 comprises 12 residues. Between the trimmed V and J ends, which lost 4 bases and 4 bases, there was a span of 5 bases.

In DNA, the CDR3 is TGTGCCAGCAGCTCGGGGTACAATGAGCAGTTCTTC. Amino acid sequence: CASSSGYNEQFF. This rearrangement joins TRBV7-9 to TRBJ2-1; the D gene is possibly TRBD2 (5 bases). The germline V and J ends were trimmed by 4 bases and 4 bases, with 5 bases remaining between them. Per germline, CDR1 SEHNR and CDR2 FQNEAQ (reference sequence). The CDR3 contains 12 residues.

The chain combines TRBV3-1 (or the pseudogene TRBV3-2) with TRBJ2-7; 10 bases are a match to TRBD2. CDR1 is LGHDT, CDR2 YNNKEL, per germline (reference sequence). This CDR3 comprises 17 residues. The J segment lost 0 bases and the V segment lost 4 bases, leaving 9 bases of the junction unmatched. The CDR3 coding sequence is TGTGCCAGCAGCCCGAGCCCGGGACTAGCGATCTCCTACGAGCAGTACTTC. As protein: CASSPSPGLAISYEQYF.

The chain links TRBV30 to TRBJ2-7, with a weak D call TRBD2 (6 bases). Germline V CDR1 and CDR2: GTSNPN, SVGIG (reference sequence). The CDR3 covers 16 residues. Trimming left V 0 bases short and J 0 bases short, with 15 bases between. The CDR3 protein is CAWSVLLASASYEQYF. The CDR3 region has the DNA TGTGCCTGGAGTGTACTCCTCGCTAGCGCCTCCTACGAGCAGTACTTC.

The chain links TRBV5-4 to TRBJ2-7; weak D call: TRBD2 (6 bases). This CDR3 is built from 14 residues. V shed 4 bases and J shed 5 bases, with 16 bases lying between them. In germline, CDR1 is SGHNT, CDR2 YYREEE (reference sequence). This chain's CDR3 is CASSPPWGDNEQYF. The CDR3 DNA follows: TGTGCCAGCAGCCCACCATGGGGGGATAACGAGCAGTACTTC.